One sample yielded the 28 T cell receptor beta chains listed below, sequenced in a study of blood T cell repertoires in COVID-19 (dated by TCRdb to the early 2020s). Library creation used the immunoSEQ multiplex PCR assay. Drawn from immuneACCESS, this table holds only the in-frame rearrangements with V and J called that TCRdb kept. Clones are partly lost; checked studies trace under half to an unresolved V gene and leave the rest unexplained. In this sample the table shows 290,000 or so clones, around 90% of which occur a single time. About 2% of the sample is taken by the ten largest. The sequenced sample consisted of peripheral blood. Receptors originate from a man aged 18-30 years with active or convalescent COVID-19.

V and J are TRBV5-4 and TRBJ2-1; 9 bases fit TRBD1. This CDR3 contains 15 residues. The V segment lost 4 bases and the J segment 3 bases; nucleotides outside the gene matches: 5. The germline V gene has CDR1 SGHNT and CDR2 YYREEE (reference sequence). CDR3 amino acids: CASSPDRGFYNEQFF. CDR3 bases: TGTGCCAGCAGCCCTGACAGGGGGTTCTACAATGAGCAGTTCTTC.

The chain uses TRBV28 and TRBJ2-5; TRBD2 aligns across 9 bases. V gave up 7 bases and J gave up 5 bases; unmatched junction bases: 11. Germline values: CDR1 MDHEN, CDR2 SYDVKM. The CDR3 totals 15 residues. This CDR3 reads CASNGGRALWETQYF. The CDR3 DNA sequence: TGTGCCAGCAACGGCGGGAGGGCCTTGTGGGAGACCCAGTACTTC.

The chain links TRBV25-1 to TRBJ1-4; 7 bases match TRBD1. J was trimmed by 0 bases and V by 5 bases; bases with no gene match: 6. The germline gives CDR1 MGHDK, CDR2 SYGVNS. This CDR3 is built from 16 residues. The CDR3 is CASSTGQKTTNEKLFF. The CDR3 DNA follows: TGTGCCAGCAGTACGGGACAGAAAACAACTAATGAAAAACTGTTTTTT.

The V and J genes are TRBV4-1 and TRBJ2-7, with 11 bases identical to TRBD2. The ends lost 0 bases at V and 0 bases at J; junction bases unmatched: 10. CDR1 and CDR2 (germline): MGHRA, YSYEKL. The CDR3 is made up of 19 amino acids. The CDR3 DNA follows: TGCGCCAGCAGCCAAGATCGTTCTAGCGGGGGGTTGAGCTCCTACGAGCAGTACTTC. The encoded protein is CASSQDRSSGGLSSYEQYF.

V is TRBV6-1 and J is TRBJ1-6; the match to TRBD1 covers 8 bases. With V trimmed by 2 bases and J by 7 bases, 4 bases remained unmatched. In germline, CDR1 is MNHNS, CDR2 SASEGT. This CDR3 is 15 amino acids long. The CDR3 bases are TGTGCCAGCAGTGAACCCGGGACAGGAAATTCACCCCTCCACTTT. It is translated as CASSEPGTGNSPLHF.

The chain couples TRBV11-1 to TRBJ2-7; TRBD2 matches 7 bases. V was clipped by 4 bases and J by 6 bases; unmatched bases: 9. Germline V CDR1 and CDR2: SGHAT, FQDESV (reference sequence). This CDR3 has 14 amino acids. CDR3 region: CASSYRDYGREQYF. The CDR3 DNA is TGTGCCAGCAGCTACCGGGACTACGGACGCGAGCAGTACTTC.

The CDR3 loop reads CASSLAPPASGPWNEQFF. CDR3 DNA: TGCGCCAGCAGCTTGGCCCCACCGGCTAGCGGCCCTTGGAATGAGCAGTTCTTC. The chain joins TRBV5-1 to TRBJ2-1, with 7 bases identical to TRBD2. Germline V gives CDR1 SGHRS, CDR2 YFSETQ. The V segment lost 0 bases and the J segment 7 bases; nucleotides outside the gene matches: 16. The CDR3 consists of 18 residues.

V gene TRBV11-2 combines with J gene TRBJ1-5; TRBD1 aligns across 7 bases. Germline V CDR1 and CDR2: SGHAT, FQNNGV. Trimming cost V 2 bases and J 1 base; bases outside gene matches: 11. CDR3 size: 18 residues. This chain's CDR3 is CASSLPRQQGLSNQPQHF. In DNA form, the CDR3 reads TGTGCCAGCAGCTTACCCCGCCAACAGGGGTTGAGCAATCAGCCCCAGCATTTT.

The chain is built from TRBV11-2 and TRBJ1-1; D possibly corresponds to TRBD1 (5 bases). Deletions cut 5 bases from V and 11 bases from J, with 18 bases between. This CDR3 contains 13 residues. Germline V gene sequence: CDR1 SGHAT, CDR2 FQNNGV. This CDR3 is CASSAAGRYMAFF. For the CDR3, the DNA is TGTGCCAGCAGCGCCGCAGGGCGGTACATGGCTTTCTTT.

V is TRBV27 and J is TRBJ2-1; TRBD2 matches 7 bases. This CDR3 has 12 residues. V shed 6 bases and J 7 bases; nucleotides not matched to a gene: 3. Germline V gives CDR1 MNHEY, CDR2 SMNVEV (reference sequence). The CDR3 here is CASSRAGNEQFF. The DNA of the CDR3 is TGTGCCAGCAGCCGAGCGGGGAATGAGCAGTTCTTC.

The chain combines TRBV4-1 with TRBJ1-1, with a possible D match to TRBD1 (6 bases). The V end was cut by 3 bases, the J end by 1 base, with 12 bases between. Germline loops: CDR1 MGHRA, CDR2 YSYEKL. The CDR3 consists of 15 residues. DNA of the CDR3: TGCGCCAGCAGCCACCGGGGGGGGCCGAACACTGAAGCTTTCTTT. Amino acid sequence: CASSHRGGPNTEAFF.

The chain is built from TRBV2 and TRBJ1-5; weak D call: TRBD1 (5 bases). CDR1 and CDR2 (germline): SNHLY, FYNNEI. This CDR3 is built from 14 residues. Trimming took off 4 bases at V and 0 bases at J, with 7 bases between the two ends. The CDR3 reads CASSAGNSNQPQHF. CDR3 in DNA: TGTGCCAGCAGTGCAGGGAATAGCAATCAGCCCCAGCATTTT.

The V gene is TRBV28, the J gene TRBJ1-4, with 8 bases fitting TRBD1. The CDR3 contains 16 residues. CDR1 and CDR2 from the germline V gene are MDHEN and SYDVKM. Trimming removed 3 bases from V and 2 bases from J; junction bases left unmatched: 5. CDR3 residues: CASSLVTGATNEKLFF. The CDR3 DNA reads TGTGCCAGCAGTTTGGTGACAGGGGCGACTAATGAAAAACTGTTTTTT.

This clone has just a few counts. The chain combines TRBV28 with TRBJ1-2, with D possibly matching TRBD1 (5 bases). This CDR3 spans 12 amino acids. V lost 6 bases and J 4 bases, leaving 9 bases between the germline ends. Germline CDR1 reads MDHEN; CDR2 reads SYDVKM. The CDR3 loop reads CASRAGPYGYTF. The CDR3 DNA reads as TGTGCCAGCAGGGCAGGGCCCTATGGCTACACCTTC.

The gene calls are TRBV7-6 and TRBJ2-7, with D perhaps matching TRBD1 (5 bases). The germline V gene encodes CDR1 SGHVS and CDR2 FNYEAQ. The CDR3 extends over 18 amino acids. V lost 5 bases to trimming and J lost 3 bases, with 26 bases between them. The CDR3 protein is CASSPSRTRELNLYEQYF. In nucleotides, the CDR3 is TGTGCCAGCAGCCCATCCCGGACAAGGGAATTGAACCTCTACGAGCAGTACTTC. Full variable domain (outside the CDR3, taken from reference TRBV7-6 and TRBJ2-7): GAGVSQSPRYKVTKRGQDVALRCDPISGHVSLYWYRQALGQGPEFLTYFNYEAQQDKSGLPNDRFSAERPEGSISTLTIQRTEQRDSAMYRCASSPSRTRELNLYEQYFGPGTRLTVT.

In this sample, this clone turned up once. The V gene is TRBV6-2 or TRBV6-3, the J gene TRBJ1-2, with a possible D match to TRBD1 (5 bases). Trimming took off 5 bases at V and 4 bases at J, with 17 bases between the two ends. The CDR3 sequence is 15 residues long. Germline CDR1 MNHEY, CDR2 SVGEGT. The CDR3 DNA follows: TGTGCCAGCAGTCAGGATGACAGTCGAATCTATGGCTACACCTTC. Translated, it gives CASSQDDSRIYGYTF.

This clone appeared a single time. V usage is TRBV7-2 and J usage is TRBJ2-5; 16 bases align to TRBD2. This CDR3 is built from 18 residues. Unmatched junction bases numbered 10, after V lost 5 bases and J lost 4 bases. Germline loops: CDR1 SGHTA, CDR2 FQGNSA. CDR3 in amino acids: CASSPAGTSGGASETQYF. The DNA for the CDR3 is TGTGCCAGCAGCCCAGCCGGGACTAGCGGGGGGGCCTCAGAGACCCAGTACTTC.

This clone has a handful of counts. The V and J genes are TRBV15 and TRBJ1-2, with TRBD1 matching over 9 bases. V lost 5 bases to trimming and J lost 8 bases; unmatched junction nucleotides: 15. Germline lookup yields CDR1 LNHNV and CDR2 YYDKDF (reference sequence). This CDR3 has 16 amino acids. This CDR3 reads CATSAAGTGFRRGYTF. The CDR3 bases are TGTGCCACCAGCGCCGCCGGGACAGGGTTTCGTCGCGGCTACACCTTC.

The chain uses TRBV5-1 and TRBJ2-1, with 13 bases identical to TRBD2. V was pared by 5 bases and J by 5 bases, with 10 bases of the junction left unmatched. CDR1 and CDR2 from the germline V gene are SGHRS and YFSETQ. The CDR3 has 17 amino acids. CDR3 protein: CASSVRTSGRFHNEQFF. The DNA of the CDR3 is TGCGCCAGCAGTGTGAGGACTAGCGGGAGATTCCACAATGAGCAGTTCTTC.

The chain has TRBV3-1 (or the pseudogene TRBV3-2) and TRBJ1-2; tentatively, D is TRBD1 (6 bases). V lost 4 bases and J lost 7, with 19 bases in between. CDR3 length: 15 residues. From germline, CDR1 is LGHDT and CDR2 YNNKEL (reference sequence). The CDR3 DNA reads TGTGCCAGCAGCCCATCCCCTCAGGGGTGGATTGGCTACACCTTC. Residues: CASSPSPQGWIGYTF.

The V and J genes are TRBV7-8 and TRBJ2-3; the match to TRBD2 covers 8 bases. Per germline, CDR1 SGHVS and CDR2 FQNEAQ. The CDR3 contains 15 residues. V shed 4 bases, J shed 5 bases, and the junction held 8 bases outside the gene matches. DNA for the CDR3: TGTGCCAGCAGCTCCCGAGGACTAGCTGTAGATACGCAGTATTTT. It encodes CASSSRGLAVDTQYF.

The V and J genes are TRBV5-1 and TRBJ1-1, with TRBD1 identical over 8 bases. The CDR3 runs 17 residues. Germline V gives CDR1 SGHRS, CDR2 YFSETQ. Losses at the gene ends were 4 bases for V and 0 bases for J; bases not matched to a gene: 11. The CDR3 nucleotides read TGCGCCAGCAGCACCCCATGGACAGGGCCCATGAACACTGAAGCTTTCTTT. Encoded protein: CASSTPWTGPMNTEAFF.

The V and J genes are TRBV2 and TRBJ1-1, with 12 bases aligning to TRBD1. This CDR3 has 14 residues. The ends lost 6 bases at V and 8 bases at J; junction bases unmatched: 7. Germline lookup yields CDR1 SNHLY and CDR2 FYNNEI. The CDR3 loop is CASRGGQGAKEAFF. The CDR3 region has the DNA TGTGCCAGCAGGGGGGGACAGGGGGCCAAGGAAGCTTTCTTT.

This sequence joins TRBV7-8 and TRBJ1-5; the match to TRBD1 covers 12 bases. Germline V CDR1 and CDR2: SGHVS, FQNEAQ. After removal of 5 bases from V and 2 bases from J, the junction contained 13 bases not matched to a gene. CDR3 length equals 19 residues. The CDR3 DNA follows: TGTGCCAGCAGCCAACTGGGGGACAGGGGGCAGGGAGGCAATCAGCCCCAGCATTTT. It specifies CASSQLGDRGQGGNQPQHF.

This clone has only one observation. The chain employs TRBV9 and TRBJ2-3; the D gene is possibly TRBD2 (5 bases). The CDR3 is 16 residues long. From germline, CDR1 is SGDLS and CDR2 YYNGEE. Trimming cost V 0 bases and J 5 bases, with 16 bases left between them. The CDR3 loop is CASSVGLARTGDTQYF. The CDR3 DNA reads TGTGCCAGCAGCGTAGGATTAGCGAGGACGGGAGATACGCAGTATTTT.

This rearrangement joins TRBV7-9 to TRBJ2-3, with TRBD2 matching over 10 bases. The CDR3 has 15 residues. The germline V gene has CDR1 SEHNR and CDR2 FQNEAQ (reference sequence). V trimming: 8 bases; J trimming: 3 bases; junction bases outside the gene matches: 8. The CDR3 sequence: CASHIAGGRTDTQYF. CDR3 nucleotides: TGTGCCAGCCATATAGCGGGGGGTCGTACAGATACGCAGTATTTT.

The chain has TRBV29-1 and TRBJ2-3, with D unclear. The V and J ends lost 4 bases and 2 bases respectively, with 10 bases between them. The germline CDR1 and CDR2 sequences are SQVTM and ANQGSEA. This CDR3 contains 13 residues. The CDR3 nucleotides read TGCAGCGTTGGGGCGCTCAACACAGATACGCAGTATTTT. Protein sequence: CSVGALNTDTQYF.

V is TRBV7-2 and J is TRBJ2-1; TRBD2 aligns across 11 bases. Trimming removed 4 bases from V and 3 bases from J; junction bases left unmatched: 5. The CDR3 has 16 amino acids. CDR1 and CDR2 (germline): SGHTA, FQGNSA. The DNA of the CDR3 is TGTGCCAGCAGCTCAATGCTAGCGGGGGGCTACAATGAGCAGTTCTTC. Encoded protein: CASSSMLAGGYNEQFF.